This T cell receptor (beta chain) originates from a study of T cell responses to AZD1222 COVID-19 vaccine (dated by TCRdb to about 2021). About the full investigation: AZD1222 recipients whose second dose came at about 4 weeks and those whose second dose came at about 12 weeks were combined into one group, since spike-specific TCR depth and breadth did not differ between the two schedules. A total of more than 230 trial participants underwent TCR sequencing, of whom 207 received two doses of AZD1222 and about 25 received two doses of the MenACWY control vaccine. Enrollment into the trials was organized by age into subgroups of 18-55, 56-69 and 70-plus years, and those subgroups contained roughly 160, 29 and 62 TCR-sequenced participants, respectively.

The CDR3 regions of human TCRbeta chains were subjected to immunosequencing. The authors' pipeline ran thus. TCRs in the repertoires were matched against a reference library of SARS-CoV-2-specific TCRs that had been generated with the MIRA antigen-specificity platform. Breadth was defined as the fraction of unique TCRs that were SARS-CoV-2-associated, and depth was defined as the fraction of total T cells that were SARS-CoV-2-associated. Using the MIRA data, each spike-specific TCR was mapped to the spike region that the TCR reacts to and placed in a CD4 or CD8 class. Log10-transformed breadth and depth values were compared by one-way ANOVA with Sidak's multiple comparisons tests. In its TCRdb copy, this immuneACCESS table keeps in-frame sequences only and misses some clones. Where compared with another copy, unresolved V genes explain less than half of these, and the others have no known cause. The V and J calls and clone size were taken over from that table, and D and trimming were inferred from the DNA. The sample records roughly 100,000 clones, more than 70% of which are singletons. 17% of the sample is in the top ten clones.

V ends up 6 bases short and J 8 bases short, with an unmatched junction base count of 17. Taken from the germline V gene, the CDR1 and CDR2 loops are SNHLY and FYNNEI. The CDR3 holds 16 amino acids from the cysteine to the phenylalanine. The DNA shown is the 48-base CDR3, in frame from base 1. What the research found in general, with its limitations: Participants were mostly white British, with more females than males. The authors suggested clonal diversity may have been underestimated. The 56-69-year group was small, and its depth increase did not reach significance, likely because of low power. Conclusions about previously exposed vaccinees were limited because only 6 or 7 AZD1222 recipients were SARS-CoV-2 seropositive at baseline. Vaccine-associated CD4 TCRs spanned the whole spike protein, with dominant responses in regions 160-218 and 743-854. A significant rise in spike-specific TCR breadth and depth was observed after two AZD1222 doses relative to day 0 and relative to MenACWY recipients. Because no day 14 peak-response samples were available, the repertoires could be characterized only after the peak T cell response. Epitopes outside the regions mutated in the B.1.351 and B.1.1.7 variants were reportedly recognized by nearly half of the unique spike-specific TCRs.

The time point label of this sample denotes: baseline before first vaccination. Vaccinee samples came from UK trials COV001 and COV002, including a single-blind randomized controlled phase 2/3 trial of AZD1222 (ChAdOx1 nCoV-19) in healthy adults. For TCRbeta chain sequencing, PBMC samples from trial participants were taken at day 0 and at day 28 after the second dose. Worth noting for this clone: No cognate antigen has been identified for it. No base quality information exists; no much larger clone differs at one position.

The TCR sequence derives from an adult in good health. The sequence links TRBV2 to TRBJ1-2; the central 8 bases match TRBD1. Sequences were derived from peripheral blood, sampled on day 0 of AZD1222 vaccination. The bases are TGTGCCAGCAGCCAAGGGGGGACCCTGACAGGGGAAGGCTACACCTTC. Translation gives CASSQGGTLTGEGYTF.